The 27 T cell receptor beta chains below come from one sample, sequenced in a study of blood T cells in healthy people across ages. Using a J-beta primer mix together with a sample-barcoded 5' primer, a second PCR was run for about 6 to 12 cycles. TCRdb re-called the 5' RACE reads through MiXCR, storing one row per CDR3 protein. This sample has around 1.5 million distinct CDR3 sequences, with about 32% found just once. Sequenced sample: blood. The receptors here all came from a woman under 40 in good health.

In its sample, this clonotype was seen once. V and J are TRBV5-1 and TRBJ2-5; possibly TRBD1 or TRBD2 for D (7 bases each). V shed 3 bases and J shed 5 bases, with 17 bases lying between them. This CDR3 is built from 15 residues. CDR1 and CDR2 from the germline V gene are SGHRS and YFSETQ. As DNA, the CDR3 is TGCGCCAGCAGCTCCCAGGGGGGGGTATCTGAGACCCAGTACTTC. This gives the protein CASSSQGGVSETQYF.

A few counts support this clonotype. V is TRBV6-1 and J is TRBJ2-7; the match to TRBD1 covers 7 bases. Germline CDR1 MNHNS, CDR2 SASEGT. J lost 7 bases, V lost 0 bases, and 9 bases had no gene match. The CDR3 sequence is 15 residues long. The CDR3 sequence is CASSEARNRGREQYF. CDR3 nucleotides: TGTGCCAGCAGTGAAGCGCGGAACAGGGGACGGGAGCAGTACTTC.

Comments on this clonotype: A much larger clone lies a single base off, so this may be a read error. The final CDR3 position lacks the conserved phenylalanine or tryptophan, pointing to a likely read error. This rearrangement joins TRBV27 to TRBJ2-7; D perhaps matches TRBD2 (5 bases). Trimming pared 5 bases from V and 0 bases from J, leaving 17 bases between. Germline V gene lookup returns CDR1 MNHEY and CDR2 SMNVEV (reference sequence). This CDR3 has 16 amino acids. The CDR3 sequence: CASSPWRAAYSYEQYL. In DNA, the CDR3 is TGTGCCAGCAGTCCCTGGCGAGCGGCATACTCCTACGAGCAGTACTTA.

This chain links TRBV5-1 with TRBJ2-1, with TRBD2 matching 9 bases. Germline V gives CDR1 SGHRS, CDR2 YFSETQ. This CDR3 region has 16 residues. The V segment lost 0 bases and the J segment 4 bases; nucleotides outside the gene matches: 5. DNA for the CDR3: TGCGCCAGCAGCTTGGCCGGGCGGGGGGGATACAATGAGCAGTTCTTC. Translation: CASSLAGRGGYNEQFF.

The chain couples TRBV7-8 to TRBJ2-2; D possibly corresponds to TRBD2 (6 bases). This CDR3 contains 17 residues. From germline, CDR1 is SGHVS and CDR2 FQNEAQ. V lost 0 bases and J 6 bases, leaving 17 bases between the germline ends. The CDR3 bases are TGTGCCAGCAGCTTAGCCCTTAGCGGTAGCATATCCGGGGAGCTGTTTTTT. It specifies CASSLALSGSISGELFF.

This chain joins TRBV28 and TRBJ1-6; D unresolved. The germline V and J ends were trimmed by 3 bases and 10 bases, with 4 bases remaining between them. Germline values: CDR1 MDHEN, CDR2 SYDVKM. CDR3 length: 11 amino acids. In DNA form, the CDR3 reads TGTGCCAGCAGTTTGGAGTCACCCCTCCACTTT. Translated, it gives CASSLESPLHF.

A word on this clonotype: An end of the junction does not agree with germline; a read error may underlie this. CDR3 nucleotide sequence: TGCAATGCTCCCGACATTTCGAACACTGAAGCTTTCTTT. Translated, it gives CNAPDISNTEAFF. The J gene is TRBJ1-1, the V gene TRBV20-1; the D is unclear. CDR1 and CDR2 from the germline V gene are DFQATT and SNEGSKA (reference sequence). CDR3 length equals 13 residues.

The chain has TRBV20-1 and TRBJ2-6; D gene ambiguous. The length of the CDR3 is 15 residues. Trimming cost V 6 bases and J 2 bases, with 14 bases left between them. The germline gives CDR1 DFQATT, CDR2 SNEGSKA (reference sequence). This CDR3 is CSAQLDAPGANVLTF. The CDR3 bases are TGCAGTGCCCAGCTAGACGCGCCTGGGGCCAACGTCCTGACTTTC.

This clonotype has just a few counts. The rearrangement uses TRBV6-1 and TRBJ1-2; 7 nucleotides line up with TRBD1. Trimming cost V 1 base and J 4 bases; bases outside gene matches: 3. In germline, CDR1 is MNHNS, CDR2 SASEGT. The CDR3 has 14 amino acids. CDR3 sequence: CASSEDGTVYGYTF. The CDR3 DNA is TGTGCCAGCAGTGAAGATGGGACAGTCTATGGCTACACCTTC.

This clonotype was found many times. The chain couples TRBV11-2 to TRBJ2-5, with TRBD1 matching 12 bases. This CDR3 has 16 residues. Trimming took 5 bases from V and 5 from J; bases not matched to a gene: 9. Per germline, CDR1 SGHAT and CDR2 FQNNGV. The CDR3 nucleotides read TGTGCCAGCAGCCTGGCAAGGGACAGGGGGCAGGAGACCCAGTACTTC. This encodes CASSLARDRGQETQYF.

This clonotype was recorded at least ten times. V is TRBV20-1 and J is TRBJ2-4; possible D gene TRBD1, 6 bases. This CDR3 is built from 14 residues. Trimming pared 2 bases from V and 2 bases from J, leaving 10 bases between. The germline V gene encodes CDR1 DFQATT and CDR2 SNEGSKA (reference sequence). As DNA, the CDR3 is TGCAGTGCTAGAACAGGGATTCCCAAAAACATTCAGTACTTC. This sequence encodes CSARTGIPKNIQYF.

This sequence joins TRBV10-3 and TRBJ2-2; possible D gene TRBD1, 5 bases. V lost 6 bases to trimming and J lost 3 bases, with 11 bases between them. Germline values: CDR1 ENHRY, CDR2 SYGVKD. CDR3 size: 14 residues. Here the CDR3 DNA reads TGTGCCATCAGCCTTGACAGAGACACCGGGGAGCTGTTTTTT. Its translation: CAISLDRDTGELFF.

This clonotype was counted only a few times. The chain links TRBV9 to TRBJ2-3; D may match TRBD1 or TRBD2 (6 bases each). Germline V gives CDR1 SGDLS, CDR2 YYNGEE. The germline V and J ends were trimmed by 2 bases and 4 bases, with 14 bases remaining between them. The CDR3 covers 15 residues. The chain's CDR3 is CASSVRGAQSDTQYF. As DNA, the CDR3 is TGTGCCAGCAGCGTGAGGGGGGCACAATCAGATACGCAGTATTTT.

The V gene is TRBV29-1, the J gene TRBJ2-1; TRBD1 aligns across 12 bases. Germline V gene sequence: CDR1 SQVTM, CDR2 ANQGSEA. V was clipped by 5 bases and J by 5 bases; unmatched bases: 4. CDR3 length: 14 amino acids. In DNA form, the CDR3 reads TGCAGCGTTAAGGGGACAGGGGGCGACAATGAGCAGTTCTTC. It translates to CSVKGTGGDNEQFF.

This clonotype was detected many times. The rearrangement links TRBV7-8 to TRBJ2-3; D is perhaps TRBD1 or TRBD2 (5 bases each). V gave up 3 bases and J gave up 2 bases, with 12 bases separating them. Germline CDR1 reads SGHVS; CDR2 reads FQNEAQ. The CDR3 totals 15 residues. CDR3 amino acids: CASSFWDRYTDTQYF. CDR3 nucleotide sequence: TGTGCCAGCAGCTTTTGGGACCGTTACACAGATACGCAGTATTTT.

V is TRBV7-2 and J is TRBJ1-2; tentatively, D is TRBD1 (5 bases). V lost 4 bases and J 3 bases, leaving 27 bases between the germline ends. Per the germline V gene, CDR1 is SGHTA and CDR2 is FQGNSA. The CDR3 runs to 19 residues. In DNA form, the CDR3 reads TGTGCCAGCAGCTCGGATGGGGGGACGTCGTACTCCGGGGACTATGGCTACACCTTC. Amino acids: CASSSDGGTSYSGDYGYTF.

The sample holds a few counts of this clonotype. The chain recombines TRBV5-5 with TRBJ2-3; possible D gene TRBD1, 5 bases. The CDR3 runs 16 residues. Germline V gene sequence: CDR1 SGHKS, CDR2 YYEKEE (reference sequence). Trimming stripped 0 bases from V and 1 base from J, with 12 bases between. CDR3 in DNA: TGTGCCAGCAGCTTGGCAGGGTGGGCCCGCACAGATACGCAGTATTTT. Its translation is CASSLAGWARTDTQYF.

The rearrangement uses TRBV27 and TRBJ2-1, with TRBD2 matching 11 bases. Germline CDR1 is MNHEY and CDR2 is SMNVEV (reference sequence). Germline trimming cut 5 bases from V and 4 bases from J; bases unmatched to any gene: 7. The CDR3 has 16 residues. CDR3 sequence: CASSLTSGDYYNEQFF. DNA of the CDR3: TGTGCCAGCAGTCTGACTAGCGGGGATTATTACAATGAGCAGTTCTTC.

This rearrangement joins TRBV15 to TRBJ2-3, with a weak D call TRBD1 (5 bases). The V gene's germline CDR1 is LNHNV and CDR2 YYDKDF (reference sequence). This CDR3 spans 15 amino acids. The V and J ends lost 0 bases and 6 bases respectively, with 13 bases between them. The CDR3 nucleotides read TGTGCCACCAGCAGAGATTGGGGCACTTCGGATACGCAGTATTTT. It yields the protein CATSRDWGTSDTQYF.

The chain employs TRBV2 and TRBJ1-4, with D unresolved. V lost 3 bases and J 8 bases, leaving 10 bases between the germline ends. Germline V lookup: CDR1 SNHLY, CDR2 FYNNEI. The CDR3 spans 13 residues. The CDR3 nucleotides are TGTGCCAGCAGTGAGTGGCAGACGGAAAAACTGTTTTTT. Encoded protein: CASSEWQTEKLFF.

Turning to this clonotype: A much larger clone lies one base from this, so it may be a read error. This chain joins TRBV9 and TRBJ2-7; D possibly corresponds to TRBD2 (5 bases). CDR3 length equals 15 residues. Germline CDR1 SGDLS, CDR2 YYNGEE. Trimming shortened V by 0 bases and J by 3 bases, and 13 bases separated the two germline ends. DNA for the CDR3: TGTGCCAGCAGCGTAGACCTAGCCCCCAACTACGAGCAGTACTTC. Protein sequence: CASSVDLAPNYEQYF.

This clonotype was counted ten times or more. The chain employs TRBV20-1 and TRBJ2-7; no clear D. CDR1 is DFQATT, CDR2 SNEGSKA, per germline (reference sequence). CDR3 length equals 13 residues. V was shortened by 5 bases and J by 0 bases, with 11 bases between the two germline ends. The CDR3 here is CSAALGSSYEQYF. The CDR3 DNA sequence: TGCAGTGCTGCCCTGGGTAGCTCCTACGAGCAGTACTTC.

The V call is TRBV5-1, the J call TRBJ2-6; D gene unclear. Trimming removed 6 bases from V and 2 bases from J, with 15 bases in between. The germline CDR1 and CDR2 sequences are SGHRS and YFSETQ. The CDR3 is made up of 16 amino acids. CDR3 bases: TGCGCCAGCACCTTAAGGTTTCTCCCTGGGGCCAACGTCCTGACTTTC. Translating gives CASTLRFLPGANVLTF.

This clonotype showed up many times. The V and J genes are TRBV6-6 and TRBJ2-3; maybe TRBD2 (5 bases). There are 13 residues in the CDR3. The V gene's germline CDR1 is MNHNY and CDR2 SVGAGI (reference sequence). Trimming took 7 bases from V and 3 from J, leaving 11 bases between them. The DNA for the CDR3 is TGTGCCAGCACCCCCGCGGGTACAGATACGCAGTATTTT. Translating gives CASTPAGTDTQYF.

This clonotype was recorded at least ten times. DNA of the CDR3: TGTGCCATCAGCCTGGGACAGGGGGAAGAGACCCAGTACTTC. Amino acid sequence: CAISLGQGEETQYF. This sequence joins TRBV10-3 and TRBJ2-5; 11 bases line up with TRBD1. The J segment lost 3 bases and the V segment lost 6 bases, leaving 3 bases of the junction unmatched. The CDR3 extends over 14 amino acids. Germline V lookup: CDR1 ENHRY, CDR2 SYGVKD.

The chain joins TRBV30 to TRBJ2-1; TRBD2 agrees at 10 bases. This CDR3 is built from 15 residues. The J segment lost 3 bases and the V segment lost 5 bases, leaving 7 bases of the junction unmatched. CDR1 and CDR2 (germline): GTSNPN, SVGIG (reference sequence). CDR3 nucleotide sequence: TGTGCCTGGCTCCCAATAGCGGGAGGCTACAATGAGCAGTTCTTC. This encodes CAWLPIAGGYNEQFF. Together with reference TRBV30 and TRBJ2-1, the CDR3 gives the full variable domain: SQTIHQWPATLVQPVGSPLSLECTVEGTSNPNLYWYRQAAGRGLQLLFYSVGIGQISSEVPQNLSASRPQDRQFILSSKKLLLSDSGFYLCAWLPIAGGYNEQFFGPGTRLTVL.

The chain has TRBV20-1 and TRBJ1-1; D is perhaps TRBD1 (5 bases). Between the trimmed V and J ends, which lost 0 bases and 5 bases, there was a span of 10 bases. From germline, CDR1 is DFQATT and CDR2 SNEGSKA (reference sequence). This CDR3 spans 13 amino acids. CDR3 sequence reads: CSARDLGRTEAFF. CDR3 sequence (DNA): TGCAGTGCTAGAGATCTGGGACGGACTGAAGCTTTCTTT.